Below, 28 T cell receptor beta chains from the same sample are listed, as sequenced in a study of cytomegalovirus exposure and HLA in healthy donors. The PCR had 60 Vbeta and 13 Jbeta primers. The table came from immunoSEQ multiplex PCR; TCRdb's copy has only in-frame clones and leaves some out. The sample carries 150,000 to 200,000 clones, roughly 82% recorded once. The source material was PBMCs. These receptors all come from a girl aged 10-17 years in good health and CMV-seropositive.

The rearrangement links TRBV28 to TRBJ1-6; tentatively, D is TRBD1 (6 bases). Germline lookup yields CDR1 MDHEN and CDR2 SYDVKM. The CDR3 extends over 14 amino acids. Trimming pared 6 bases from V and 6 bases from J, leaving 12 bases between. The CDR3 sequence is CASSLQGSNSPLHF. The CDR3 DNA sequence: TGTGCCAGCAGCTTACAGGGTAGTAATTCACCCCTCCACTTT.

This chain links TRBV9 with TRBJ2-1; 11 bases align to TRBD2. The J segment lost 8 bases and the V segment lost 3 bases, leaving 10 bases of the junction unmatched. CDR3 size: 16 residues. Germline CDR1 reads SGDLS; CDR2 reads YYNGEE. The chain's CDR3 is CASSGISGGAFDEQFF. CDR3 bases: TGTGCCAGCAGCGGTATTAGCGGGGGGGCCTTCGATGAGCAGTTCTTC.

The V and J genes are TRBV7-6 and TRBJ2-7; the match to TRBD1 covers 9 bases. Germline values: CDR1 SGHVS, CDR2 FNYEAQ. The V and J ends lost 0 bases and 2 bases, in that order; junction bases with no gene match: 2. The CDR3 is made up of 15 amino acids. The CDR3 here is CASSLAGQGAYEQYF. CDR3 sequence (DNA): TGTGCCAGCAGCTTAGCGGGACAGGGAGCCTACGAGCAGTACTTC.

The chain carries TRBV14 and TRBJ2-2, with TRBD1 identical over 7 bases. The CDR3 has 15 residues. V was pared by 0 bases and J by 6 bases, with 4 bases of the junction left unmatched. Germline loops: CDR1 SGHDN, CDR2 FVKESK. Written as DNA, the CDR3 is TGTGCCAGCAGCCAAGACAGGGGGTTGTCCGGGGAGCTGTTTTTT. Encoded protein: CASSQDRGLSGELFF.

The CDR3 sequence is CASSLFELGSAEAFF. CDR3 DNA sequence: TGTGCCAGCAGCTTATTTGAGCTCGGGAGCGCTGAAGCTTTCTTT. This chain connects TRBV7-8 to TRBJ1-1; D not resolved. The CDR3 is 15 amino acids. V lost 2 bases to trimming and J lost 6 bases, with 16 bases between them. Germline V gene lookup returns CDR1 SGHVS and CDR2 FQNEAQ. Complete variable domain (other parts from reference TRBV7-8 and TRBJ1-1): GAGVSQSPRYKVAKRGQDVALRCDPISGHVSLFWYQQALGQGPEFLTYFQNEAQLDKSGLPSDRFFAERPEGSVSTLKIQRTQQEDSAVYLCASSLFELGSAEAFFGQGTRLTVV.

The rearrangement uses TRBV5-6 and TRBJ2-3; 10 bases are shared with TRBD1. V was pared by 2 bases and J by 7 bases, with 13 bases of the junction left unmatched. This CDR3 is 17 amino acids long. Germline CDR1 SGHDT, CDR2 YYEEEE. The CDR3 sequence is CASSFGAGQGVSNTQYF. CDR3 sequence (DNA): TGTGCCAGCAGCTTTGGAGCCGGACAGGGGGTCTCAAATACGCAGTATTTT.

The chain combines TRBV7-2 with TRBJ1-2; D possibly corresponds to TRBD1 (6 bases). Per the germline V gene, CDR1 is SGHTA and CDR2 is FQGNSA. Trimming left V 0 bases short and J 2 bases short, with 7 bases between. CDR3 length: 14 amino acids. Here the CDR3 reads CASSLARGNYGYTF. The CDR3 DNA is TGTGCCAGCAGCTTAGCTAGGGGGAACTATGGCTACACCTTC.

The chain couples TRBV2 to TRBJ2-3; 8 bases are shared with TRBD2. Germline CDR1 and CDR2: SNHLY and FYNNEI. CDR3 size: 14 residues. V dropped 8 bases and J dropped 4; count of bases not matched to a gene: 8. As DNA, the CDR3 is TGTGCCAGCTCGCAGCGGGAGATATCAGATACGCAGTATTTT. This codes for CASSQREISDTQYF. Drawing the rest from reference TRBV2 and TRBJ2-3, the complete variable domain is EPEVTQTPSHQVTQMGQEVILRCVPISNHLYFYWYRQILGQKVEFLVSFYNNEISEKSEIFDDQFSVERPDGSNFTLKIRSTKLEDSAMYFCASSQREISDTQYFGPGTRLTVL.

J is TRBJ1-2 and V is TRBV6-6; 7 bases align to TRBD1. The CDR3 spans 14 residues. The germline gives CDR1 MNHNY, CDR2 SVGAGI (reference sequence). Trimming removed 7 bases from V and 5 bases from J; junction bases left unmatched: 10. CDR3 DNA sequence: TGTGCCAGCATCGAGGGGACAGTCCTGTATGGCTACACCTTC. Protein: CASIEGTVLYGYTF.

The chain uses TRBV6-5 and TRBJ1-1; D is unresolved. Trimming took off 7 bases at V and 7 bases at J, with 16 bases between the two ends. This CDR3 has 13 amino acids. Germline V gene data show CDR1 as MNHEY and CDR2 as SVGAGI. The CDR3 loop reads CASTVTLRGEAFF. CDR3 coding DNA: TGTGCCAGCACTGTAACGTTACGGGGTGAAGCTTTCTTT.

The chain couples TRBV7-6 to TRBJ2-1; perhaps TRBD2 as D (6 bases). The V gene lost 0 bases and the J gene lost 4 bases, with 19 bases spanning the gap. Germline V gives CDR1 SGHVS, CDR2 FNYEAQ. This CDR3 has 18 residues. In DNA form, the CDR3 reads TGTGCCAGCAGCTTAGCCTTTTGGGTTATTAGCGGTTACAATGAGCAGTTCTTC. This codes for CASSLAFWVISGYNEQFF. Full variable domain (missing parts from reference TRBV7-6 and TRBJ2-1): GAGVSQSPRYKVTKRGQDVALRCDPISGHVSLYWYRQALGQGPEFLTYFNYEAQQDKSGLPNDRFSAERPEGSISTLTIQRTEQRDSAMYRCASSLAFWVISGYNEQFFGPGTRLTVL.

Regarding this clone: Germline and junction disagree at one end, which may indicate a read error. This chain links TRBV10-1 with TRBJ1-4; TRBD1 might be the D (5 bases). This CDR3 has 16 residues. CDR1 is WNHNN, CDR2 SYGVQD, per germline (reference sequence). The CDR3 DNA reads TGCGCCAGCGTCGTTCGAGGTGGCAGGGCTAAAGAAAAACTGTTTTTT. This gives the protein CASVVRGGRAKEKLFF.

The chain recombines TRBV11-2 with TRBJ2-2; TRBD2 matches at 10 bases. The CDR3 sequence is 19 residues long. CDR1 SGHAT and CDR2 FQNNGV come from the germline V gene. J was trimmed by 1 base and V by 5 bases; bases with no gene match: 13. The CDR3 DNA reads TGTGCCAGCAGCCGTCGCGACTTTGGACTAGCGGTGAACACCGGGGAGCTGTTTTTT. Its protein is CASSRRDFGLAVNTGELFF.

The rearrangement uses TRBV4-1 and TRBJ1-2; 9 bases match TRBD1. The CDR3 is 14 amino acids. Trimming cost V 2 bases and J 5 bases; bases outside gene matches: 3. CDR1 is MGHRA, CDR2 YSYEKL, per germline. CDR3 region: CASSQSGTGYGYTF. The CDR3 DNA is TGCGCCAGCAGCCAATCCGGGACAGGGTATGGCTACACCTTC.

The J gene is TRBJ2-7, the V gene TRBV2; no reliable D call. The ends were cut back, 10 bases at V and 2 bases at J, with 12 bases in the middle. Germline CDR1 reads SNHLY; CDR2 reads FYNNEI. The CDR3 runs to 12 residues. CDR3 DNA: TGTGCCAAGCAGAAAACAGCCTACGAGCAGTACTTC. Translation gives CAKQKTAYEQYF.

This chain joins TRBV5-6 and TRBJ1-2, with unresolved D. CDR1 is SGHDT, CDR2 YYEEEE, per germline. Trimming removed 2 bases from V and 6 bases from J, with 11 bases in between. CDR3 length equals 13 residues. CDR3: CASSFVQNDGYTF. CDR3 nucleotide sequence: TGTGCCAGCAGCTTTGTTCAGAACGATGGCTACACCTTC. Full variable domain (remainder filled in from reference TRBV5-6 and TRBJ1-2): DAGVTQSPTHLIKTRGQQVTLRCSPKSGHDTVSWYQQALGQGPQFIFQYYEEEERQRGNFPDRFSGHQFPNYSSELNVNALLLGDSALYLCASSFVQNDGYTFGSGTRLTVV.

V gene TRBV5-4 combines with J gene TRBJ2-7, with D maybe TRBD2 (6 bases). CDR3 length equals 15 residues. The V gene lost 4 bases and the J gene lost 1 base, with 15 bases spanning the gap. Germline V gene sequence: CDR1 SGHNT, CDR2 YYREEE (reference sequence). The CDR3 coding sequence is TGTGCCAGCAGCCGCGGGGTGCTCCTATCCTACGAGCAGTACTTC. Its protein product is CASSRGVLLSYEQYF.

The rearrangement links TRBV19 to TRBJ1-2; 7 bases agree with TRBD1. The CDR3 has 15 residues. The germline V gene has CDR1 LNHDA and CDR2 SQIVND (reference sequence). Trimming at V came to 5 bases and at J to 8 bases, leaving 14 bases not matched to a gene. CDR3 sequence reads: CASSPWDSDREGYTF. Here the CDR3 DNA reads TGTGCCAGTAGTCCCTGGGACAGCGACCGGGAAGGCTACACCTTC.

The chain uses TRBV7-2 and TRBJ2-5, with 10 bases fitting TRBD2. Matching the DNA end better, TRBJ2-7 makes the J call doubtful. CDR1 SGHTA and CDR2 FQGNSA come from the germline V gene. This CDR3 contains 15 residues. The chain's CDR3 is CASSLELAGSYEQYF. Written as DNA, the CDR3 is TGTGCCAGCAGCTTAGAACTAGCGGGATCCTACGAGCAGTACTTC.

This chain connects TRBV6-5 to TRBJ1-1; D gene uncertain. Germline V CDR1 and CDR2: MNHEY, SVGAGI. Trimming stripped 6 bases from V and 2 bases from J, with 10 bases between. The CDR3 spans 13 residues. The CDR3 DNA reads TGTGCCAGCAGCATGAGGAGCAACACTGAAGCTTTCTTT. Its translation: CASSMRSNTEAFF.

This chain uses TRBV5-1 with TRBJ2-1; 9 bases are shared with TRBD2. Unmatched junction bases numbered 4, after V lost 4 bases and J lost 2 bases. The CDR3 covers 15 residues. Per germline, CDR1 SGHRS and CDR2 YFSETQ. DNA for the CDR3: TGCGCCAGCAGCGTTAGCGGGAGCACCTACAATGAGCAGTTCTTC. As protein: CASSVSGSTYNEQFF.

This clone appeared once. In DNA form, the CDR3 reads TGTGCCAGCAGCCGAGACAGCTTTACCTACGAGCAGTACTTC. It encodes CASSRDSFTYEQYF. This rearrangement joins TRBV5-4 to TRBJ2-7; weak D call: TRBD1 (5 bases). The germline V gene has CDR1 SGHNT and CDR2 YYREEE (reference sequence). This CDR3 spans 14 amino acids. Trimming removed 4 bases from V and 2 bases from J, with 13 bases in between.

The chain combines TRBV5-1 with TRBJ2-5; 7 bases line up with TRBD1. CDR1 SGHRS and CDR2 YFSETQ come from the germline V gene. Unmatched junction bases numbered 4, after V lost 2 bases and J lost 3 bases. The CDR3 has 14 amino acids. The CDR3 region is CASSLEGTEETQYF. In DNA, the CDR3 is TGCGCCAGCAGCTTAGAAGGGACAGAAGAGACCCAGTACTTC.

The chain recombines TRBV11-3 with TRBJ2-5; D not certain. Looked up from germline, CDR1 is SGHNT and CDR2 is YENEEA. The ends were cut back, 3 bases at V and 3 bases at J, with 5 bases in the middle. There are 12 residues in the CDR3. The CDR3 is CASSFREETQYF. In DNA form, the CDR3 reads TGTGCCAGCAGCTTCCGGGAAGAGACCCAGTACTTC.

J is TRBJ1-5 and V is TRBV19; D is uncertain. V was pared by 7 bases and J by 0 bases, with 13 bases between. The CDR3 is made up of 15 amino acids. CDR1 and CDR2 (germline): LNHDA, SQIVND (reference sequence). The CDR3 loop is CASMETAYSNQPQHF. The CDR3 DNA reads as TGTGCCAGTATGGAGACGGCTTATAGCAATCAGCCCCAGCATTTT.

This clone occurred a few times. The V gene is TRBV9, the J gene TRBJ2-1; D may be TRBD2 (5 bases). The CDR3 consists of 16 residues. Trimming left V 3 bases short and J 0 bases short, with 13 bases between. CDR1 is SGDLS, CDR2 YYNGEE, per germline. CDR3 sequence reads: CASSAITRISYNEQFF. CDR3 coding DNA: TGTGCCAGCAGCGCGATCACTAGGATCTCCTACAATGAGCAGTTCTTC.

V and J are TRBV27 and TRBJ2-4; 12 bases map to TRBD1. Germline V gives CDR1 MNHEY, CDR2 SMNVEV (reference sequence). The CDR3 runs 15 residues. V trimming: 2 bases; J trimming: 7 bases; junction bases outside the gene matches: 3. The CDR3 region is CASSLGTGGRNIQYF. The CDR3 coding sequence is TGTGCCAGCAGTTTAGGGACAGGGGGCAGGAACATTCAGTACTTC.

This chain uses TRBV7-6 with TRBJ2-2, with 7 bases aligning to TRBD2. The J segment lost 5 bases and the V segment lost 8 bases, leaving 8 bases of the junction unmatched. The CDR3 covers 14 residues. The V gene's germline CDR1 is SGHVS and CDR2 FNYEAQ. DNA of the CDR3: TGTGCCAGCTCCCTGGGCGGGGGAACCGGGGAGCTGTTTTTT. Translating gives CASSLGGGTGELFF.